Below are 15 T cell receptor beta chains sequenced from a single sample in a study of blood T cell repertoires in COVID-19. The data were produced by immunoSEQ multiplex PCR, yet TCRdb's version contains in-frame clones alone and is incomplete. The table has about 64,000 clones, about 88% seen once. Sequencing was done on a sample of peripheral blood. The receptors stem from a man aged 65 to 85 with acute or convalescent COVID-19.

The CDR3 sequence is CASSAPRGVGGQNEKLFF. DNA of the CDR3: TGTGCCAGTAGTGCCCCCCGGGGGGTCGGGGGCCAAAATGAAAAACTGTTTTTT. The rearrangement links TRBV19 to TRBJ1-4, with a weak D call TRBD1 (6 bases). The CDR3 extends over 18 amino acids. The V and J ends lost 5 bases and 5 bases respectively, with 24 bases between them. CDR1 and CDR2 from the germline V gene are LNHDA and SQIVND (reference sequence).

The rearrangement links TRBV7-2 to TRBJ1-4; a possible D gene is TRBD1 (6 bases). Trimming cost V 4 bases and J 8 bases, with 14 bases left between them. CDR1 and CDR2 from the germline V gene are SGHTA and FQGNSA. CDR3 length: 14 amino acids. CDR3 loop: CASSWGGRREKLFF. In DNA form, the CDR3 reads TGTGCCAGCAGCTGGGGGGGCAGAAGAGAAAAACTGTTTTTT.

The CDR3 DNA reads TGTGCCAGCAGCCCGGGAGGGGGCCACCGATTTAATGAGCAGTTCTTC. This encodes CASSPGGGHRFNEQFF. This rearrangement joins TRBV7-9 to TRBJ2-1; perhaps TRBD2 as D (8 bases). Germline V gives CDR1 SEHNR, CDR2 FQNEAQ (reference sequence). This CDR3 contains 16 residues. V was pared by 5 bases and J by 7 bases, with 21 bases between.

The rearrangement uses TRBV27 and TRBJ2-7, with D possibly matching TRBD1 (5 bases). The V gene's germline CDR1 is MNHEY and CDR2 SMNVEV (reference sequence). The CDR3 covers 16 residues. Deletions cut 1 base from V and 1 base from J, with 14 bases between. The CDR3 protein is CASSLYPGPQSYEQYF. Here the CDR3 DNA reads TGTGCCAGCAGTTTATACCCAGGGCCTCAGTCCTACGAGCAGTACTTC.

CDR3 in DNA: TGCGCCAGCGGCATAAATCTGGGACAGGGGGCCACTGAAGCTTTCTTT. Translating it yields CASGINLGQGATEAFF. V gene TRBV5-1 combines with J gene TRBJ1-1; 12 bases line up with TRBD1. The V and J ends lost 7 bases and 4 bases, in that order; junction bases with no gene match: 11. CDR1 is SGHRS and CDR2 is YFSETQ in the germline V gene. CDR3 length: 16 residues.

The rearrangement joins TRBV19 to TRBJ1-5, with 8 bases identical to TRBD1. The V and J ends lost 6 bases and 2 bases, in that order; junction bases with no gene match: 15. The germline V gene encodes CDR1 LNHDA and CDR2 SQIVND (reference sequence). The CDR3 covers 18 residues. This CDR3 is CASRFTLHGQGGNQPQHF. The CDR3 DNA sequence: TGTGCCAGTAGGTTTACTCTCCACGGACAGGGTGGCAATCAGCCCCAGCATTTT.

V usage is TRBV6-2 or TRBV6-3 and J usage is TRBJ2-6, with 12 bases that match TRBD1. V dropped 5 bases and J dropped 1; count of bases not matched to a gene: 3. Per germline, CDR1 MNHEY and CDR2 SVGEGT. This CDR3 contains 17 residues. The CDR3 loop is CASSRDRGLSGANVLTF. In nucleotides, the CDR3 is TGTGCCAGCAGTAGGGACAGGGGGCTTTCTGGGGCCAACGTCCTGACTTTC.

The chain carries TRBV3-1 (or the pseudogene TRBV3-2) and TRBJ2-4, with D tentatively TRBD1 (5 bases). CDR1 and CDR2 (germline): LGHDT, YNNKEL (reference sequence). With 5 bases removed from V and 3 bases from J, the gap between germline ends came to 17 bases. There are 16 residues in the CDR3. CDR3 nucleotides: TGTGCCAGCAGCTCCAGACAGCTCCTAGGCAAAAACATTCAGTACTTC. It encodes CASSSRQLLGKNIQYF.

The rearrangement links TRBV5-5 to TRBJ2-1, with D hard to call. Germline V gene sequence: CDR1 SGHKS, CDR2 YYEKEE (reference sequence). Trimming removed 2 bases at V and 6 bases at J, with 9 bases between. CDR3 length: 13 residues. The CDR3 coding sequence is TGTGCCAGCAGCTTTATAGTTGGCAATGAGCAGTTCTTC. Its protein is CASSFIVGNEQFF.

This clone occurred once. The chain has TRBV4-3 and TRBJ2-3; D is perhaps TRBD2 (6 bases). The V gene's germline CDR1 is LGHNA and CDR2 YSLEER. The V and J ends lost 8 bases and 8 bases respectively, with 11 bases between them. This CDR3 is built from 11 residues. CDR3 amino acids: CASGGIGTQYF. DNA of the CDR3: TGCGCCAGCGGGGGGATCGGTACGCAGTATTTT.

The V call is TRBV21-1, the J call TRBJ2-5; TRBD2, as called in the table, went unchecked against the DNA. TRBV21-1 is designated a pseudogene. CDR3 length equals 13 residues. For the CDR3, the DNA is TGTGCCAGCAGCAGTAACTTCTTGGAGACCCAGTACTTC. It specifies CASSSNFLETQYF.

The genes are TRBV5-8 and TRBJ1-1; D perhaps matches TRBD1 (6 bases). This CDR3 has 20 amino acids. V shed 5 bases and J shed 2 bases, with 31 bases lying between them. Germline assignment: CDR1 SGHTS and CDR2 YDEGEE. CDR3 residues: CASRPKTTGYQGYRNTEAFF. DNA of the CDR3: TGTGCCAGCAGACCTAAAACCACAGGGTACCAAGGCTATAGAAACACTGAAGCTTTCTTT.

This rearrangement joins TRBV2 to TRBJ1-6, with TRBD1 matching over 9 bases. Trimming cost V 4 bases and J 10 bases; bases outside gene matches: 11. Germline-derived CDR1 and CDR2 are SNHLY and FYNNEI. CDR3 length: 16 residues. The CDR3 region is CASSGLQGASGSPLHF. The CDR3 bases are TGTGCCAGCAGTGGGCTACAGGGGGCCTCTGGATCACCCCTCCACTTT.

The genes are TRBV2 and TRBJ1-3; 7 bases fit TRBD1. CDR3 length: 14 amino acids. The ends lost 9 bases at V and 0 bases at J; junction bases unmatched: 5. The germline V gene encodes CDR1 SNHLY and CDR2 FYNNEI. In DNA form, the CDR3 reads TGTGCCAGTGGGACAGCAGCCTCTGGAAACACCATATATTTT. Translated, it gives CASGTAASGNTIYF.

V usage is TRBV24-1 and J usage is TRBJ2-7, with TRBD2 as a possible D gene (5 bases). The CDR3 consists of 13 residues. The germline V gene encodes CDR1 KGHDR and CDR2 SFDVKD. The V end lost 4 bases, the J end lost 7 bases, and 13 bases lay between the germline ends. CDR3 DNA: TGTGCCACCAGTGACCCTAACGAGGGAGAGCAGTACTTC. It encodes CATSDPNEGEQYF.